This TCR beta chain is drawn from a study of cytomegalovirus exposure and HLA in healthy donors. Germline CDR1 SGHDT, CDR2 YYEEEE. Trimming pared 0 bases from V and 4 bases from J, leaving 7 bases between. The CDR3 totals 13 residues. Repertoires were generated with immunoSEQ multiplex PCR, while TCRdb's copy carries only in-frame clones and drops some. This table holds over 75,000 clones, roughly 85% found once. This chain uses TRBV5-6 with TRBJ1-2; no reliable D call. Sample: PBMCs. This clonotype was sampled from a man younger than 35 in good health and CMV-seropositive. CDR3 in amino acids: CASSLGASYGYTF. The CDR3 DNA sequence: TGTGCCAGCAGCTTGGGGGCGAGCTATGGCTACACCTTC.